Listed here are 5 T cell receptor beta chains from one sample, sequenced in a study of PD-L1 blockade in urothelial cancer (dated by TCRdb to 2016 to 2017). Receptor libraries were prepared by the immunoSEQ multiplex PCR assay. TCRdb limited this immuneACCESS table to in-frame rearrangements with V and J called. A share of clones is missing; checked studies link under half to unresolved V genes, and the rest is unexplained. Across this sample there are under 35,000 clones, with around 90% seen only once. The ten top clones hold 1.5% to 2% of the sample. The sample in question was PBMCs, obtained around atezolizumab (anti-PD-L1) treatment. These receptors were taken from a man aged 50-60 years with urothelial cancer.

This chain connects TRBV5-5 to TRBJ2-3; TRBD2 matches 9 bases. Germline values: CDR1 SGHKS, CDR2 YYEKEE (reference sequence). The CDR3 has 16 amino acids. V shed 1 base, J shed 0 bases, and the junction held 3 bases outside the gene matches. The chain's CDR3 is CASSLLAGASTDTQYF. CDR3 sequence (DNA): TGTGCCAGCAGCTTGTTAGCGGGGGCCAGCACAGATACGCAGTATTTT.

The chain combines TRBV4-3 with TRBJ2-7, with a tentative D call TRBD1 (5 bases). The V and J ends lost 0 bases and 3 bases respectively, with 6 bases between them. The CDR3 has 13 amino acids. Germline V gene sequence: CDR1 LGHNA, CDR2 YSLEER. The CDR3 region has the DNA TGCGCCAGCAGCCAAGACAGGGACTACGAGCAGTACTTC. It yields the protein CASSQDRDYEQYF.

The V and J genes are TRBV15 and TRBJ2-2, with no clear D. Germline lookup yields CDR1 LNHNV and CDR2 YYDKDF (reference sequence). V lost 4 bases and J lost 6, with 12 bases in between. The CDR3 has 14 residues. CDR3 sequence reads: CATSMRIEAGELFF. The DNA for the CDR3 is TGTGCCACCAGCATGAGGATCGAGGCCGGGGAGCTGTTTTTT.

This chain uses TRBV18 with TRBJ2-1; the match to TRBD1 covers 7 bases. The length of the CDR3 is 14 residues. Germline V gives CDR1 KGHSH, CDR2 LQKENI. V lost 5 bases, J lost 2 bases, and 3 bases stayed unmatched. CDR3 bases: TGTGCCAGCTCAATTGGGACAGCCTACAATGAGCAGTTCTTC. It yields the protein CASSIGTAYNEQFF.

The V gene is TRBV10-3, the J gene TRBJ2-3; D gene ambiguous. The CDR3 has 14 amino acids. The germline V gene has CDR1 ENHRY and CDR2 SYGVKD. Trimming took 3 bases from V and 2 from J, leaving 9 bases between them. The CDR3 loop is CAISEVALTDTQYF. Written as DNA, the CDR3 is TGTGCCATCAGTGAAGTGGCCCTCACAGATACGCAGTATTTT.